The 14 T cell receptor beta chains listed next were all sequenced from one sample in a study of T cell repertoires in cytomegalovirus infection. MiXCR, applied by TCRdb to the reads, yields one record per CDR3 protein. The table shows approximately 490,000 distinct CDR3 sequences, with around 11% occurring only once. Sequenced input: PBMCs. These receptor sequences come from a human donor in good health (CMV status not recorded). Some clones in this sample may be carry-over from other donors' samples.

The chain uses TRBV29-1 and TRBJ2-1; D uncertain. V gave up 8 bases and J gave up 9 bases, with 23 bases separating them. CDR3 length: 14 residues. Per germline, CDR1 SQVTM and CDR2 ANQGSEA. The chain's CDR3 is CSLQVLIGYGEQFF. CDR3 in DNA: TGCAGCCTCCAAGTTCTGATTGGCTACGGTGAGCAGTTCTTC.

This clonotype was found many times. The J gene is TRBJ2-1, the V gene TRBV7-3, with 7 bases matching TRBD2. Germline V gives CDR1 SGHTA, CDR2 FQGTGA. Trimming removed 0 bases from V and 2 bases from J; junction bases left unmatched: 1. The CDR3 has 15 residues. The CDR3 DNA follows: TGTGCCAGCAGCTTAACCGGGACTACCTACAATGAGCAGTTCTTC. Its protein product is CASSLTGTTYNEQFF.

This clonotype was seen only a few times. The chain recombines TRBV5-5 with TRBJ1-2; D not certain. There are 11 residues in the CDR3. The V end lost 4 bases, the J end lost 2 bases, and 3 bases lay between the germline ends. The V gene's germline CDR1 is SGHKS and CDR2 YYEKEE (reference sequence). The CDR3 DNA reads as TGTGCCAGCAGCATGAACTATGGCTACACCTTC. Translated: CASSMNYGYTF.

This chain uses TRBV5-5 with TRBJ2-7, with D possibly being TRBD1 (6 bases). Trimming shortened V by 3 bases and J by 5 bases, and 21 bases separated the two germline ends. The CDR3 length is 16 residues. The germline V gene has CDR1 SGHKS and CDR2 YYEKEE (reference sequence). CDR3 protein: CASSSIRDTGKDEQYF. The CDR3 DNA is TGTGCCAGCAGCTCGATCCGGGACACCGGAAAGGACGAGCAGTACTTC.

In this sample, this clonotype turned up many times. This chain uses TRBV19 with TRBJ1-1, with 7 bases lining up with TRBD1. The CDR3 extends over 13 amino acids. CDR1 is LNHDA and CDR2 is SQIVND in the germline V gene (reference sequence). V trimming: 8 bases; J trimming: 2 bases; junction bases outside the gene matches: 5. The DNA of the CDR3 is TGTGCCAGTTGTGGGACAGCAAACACTGAAGCTTTCTTT. This sequence encodes CASCGTANTEAFF.

The chain employs TRBV3-1 and TRBJ2-3; tentatively, D is TRBD1 or TRBD2 (5 bases each). V lost 0 bases and J lost 12, with 19 bases in between. The CDR3 has 15 amino acids. Germline values: CDR1 LGHDT, CDR2 YNNKEL (reference sequence). The CDR3: CASSQDRGDWGTQYF. CDR3 in DNA: TGTGCCAGCAGCCAAGATCGAGGGGATTGGGGAACACAGTATTTT.

The rearrangement joins TRBV6-5 to TRBJ2-3, with D possibly TRBD1 on 6 matching bases. Trimming left V 2 bases short and J 4 bases short, with 13 bases between. The CDR3 totals 15 residues. Germline V CDR1 and CDR2: MNHEY, SVGAGI. CDR3 protein: CASSYGGAGADTQYF. CDR3 bases: TGTGCCAGCAGTTACGGGGGCGCCGGCGCAGATACGCAGTATTTT.

The chain uses TRBV19 and TRBJ1-2; D remains ambiguous. Germline V gene sequence: CDR1 LNHDA, CDR2 SQIVND (reference sequence). The CDR3 has 14 residues. Trimming pared 6 bases from V and 3 bases from J, leaving 14 bases between. CDR3 amino acids: CASRATGMDYGYTF. The CDR3 DNA follows: TGTGCCAGTAGGGCGACGGGTATGGACTATGGCTACACCTTC.

The chain has TRBV27 and TRBJ1-6, with no clear D. The V gene lost 5 bases and the J gene lost 7 bases, with 6 bases spanning the gap. The CDR3 runs to 12 residues. The germline gives CDR1 MNHEY, CDR2 SMNVEV (reference sequence). CDR3 in DNA: TGTGCCAGCAGTGTCAGAAATTCACCCCTCCACTTT. The encoded protein is CASSVRNSPLHF.

CDR3 loop: CATSRTLSGPYEQYF. CDR3 nucleotide sequence: TGTGCCACCAGCAGGACCCTTTCTGGCCCCTACGAGCAGTACTTC. The chain links TRBV15 to TRBJ2-7; D unresolved. CDR3 length: 15 amino acids. Germline loops: CDR1 LNHNV, CDR2 YYDKDF (reference sequence). Trimming shortened V by 3 bases and J by 2 bases, and 14 bases separated the two germline ends.

This clonotype showed up many times. The chain combines TRBV20-1 with TRBJ2-3, with TRBD1 matching over 9 bases. Germline V gene sequence: CDR1 DFQATT, CDR2 SNEGSKA (reference sequence). Germline trimming cut 2 bases from V and 2 bases from J; bases unmatched to any gene: 5. The CDR3 covers 15 residues. The CDR3 region has the DNA TGCAGTGCTAGACCGGGGACAGGGATCACAGATACGCAGTATTTT. This encodes CSARPGTGITDTQYF.

The table lists this clonotype with many counts. J is TRBJ1-2 and V is TRBV20-1, with unresolved D. The germline V gene encodes CDR1 DFQATT and CDR2 SNEGSKA (reference sequence). This CDR3 has 15 residues. V lost 0 bases and J 1 base, leaving 12 bases between the germline ends. The CDR3: CSARDPNAINYGYTF. The CDR3 coding sequence is TGCAGTGCTAGAGATCCTAACGCCATTAACTATGGCTACACCTTC.

This clonotype occurred many times. Compared with germline, one end of the junction differs, possibly owing to a read error. The chain carries TRBV28 and TRBJ1-1; 9 bases line up with TRBD1. The CDR3 is 14 amino acids. CDR1 is MDHEN and CDR2 is SYDVKM in the germline V gene. The CDR3: CASSPGTGNPEAFF. As DNA, the CDR3 is TGTGCCAGCAGCCCCGGGACAGGGAACCCTGAAGCTTTCTTT. Full variable domain (outside the CDR3, taken from reference TRBV28 and TRBJ1-1): DVKVTQSSRYLVKRTGEKVFLECVQDMDHENMFWYRQDPGLGLRLIYFSYDVKMKEKGDIPEGYSVSREKKERFSLILESASTNQTSMYLCASSPGTGNPEAFFGQGTRLTVV.

This clonotype was found many times. The chain joins TRBV20-1 to TRBJ1-6; D might be TRBD1 (6 bases). Trimming removed 3 bases at V and 8 bases at J, with 11 bases between. CDR3 size: 13 residues. Germline values: CDR1 DFQATT, CDR2 SNEGSKA (reference sequence). CDR3 region: CSASVNRDSPLHF. CDR3 DNA sequence: TGCAGTGCTAGCGTTAACAGGGATTCACCCCTCCACTTT.